Presented here are 9 T cell receptor beta chains from one specimen sequenced in a study of cytomegalovirus exposure and HLA in healthy donors. A multiplex PCR was run with 60 Vbeta primers and 13 Jbeta primers. The data were produced by immunoSEQ multiplex PCR, yet TCRdb's version contains in-frame clones alone and is incomplete. Its table lists around 150,000 clones. The sequenced sample was PBMCs. All receptors come from a woman aged 60-75 years in good health and CMV-seronegative.

CDR3 DNA sequence: TGTGCCAGTAGTATTTCGGCAGATACGCAGTATTTT. This gives the protein CASSISADTQYF. The chain employs TRBV19 and TRBJ2-3; D remains ambiguous. Germline V gene sequence: CDR1 LNHDA, CDR2 SQIVND (reference sequence). The V gene lost 3 bases and the J gene lost 4 bases, with 5 bases spanning the gap. This CDR3 has 12 residues. Based on the CDR3 plus reference TRBV19 and TRBJ2-3, the full variable domain is DGGITQSPKYLFRKEGQNVTLSCEQNLNHDAMYWYRQDPGQGLRLIYYSQIVNDFQKGDIAEGYSVSREKKESFPLTVTSAQKNPTAFYLCASSISADTQYFGPGTRLTVL.

Comment on this clone: Other DNA sequences in the sample encode the same CDR3. J is TRBJ2-5 and V is TRBV5-6, with D hard to call. The CDR3 loop spans 13 amino acids. Germline CDR1 is SGHDT and CDR2 is YYEEEE. Trimming stripped 2 bases from V and 2 bases from J, with 7 bases between. The CDR3 sequence: CASSLVSQETQYF. The DNA of the CDR3 is TGTGCCAGCAGCTTAGTCAGTCAAGAGACCCAGTACTTC.

CDR3 sequence (DNA): TGTGCCAGCAGCCAAGTAGCACTCTCTGGGGCCAACGTCCTGACTTTC. It specifies CASSQVALSGANVLTF. J is TRBJ2-6 and V is TRBV4-2; unclear D gene. This CDR3 is 16 amino acids long. V dropped 1 base and J dropped 0 bases, with 7 bases sitting between them. Looked up from germline, CDR1 is LGHNA and CDR2 is YNFKEQ.

This chain links TRBV6-5 with TRBJ1-2; maybe TRBD1 (6 bases). Trimming took 0 bases from V and 2 from J, leaving 13 bases between them. Per germline, CDR1 MNHEY and CDR2 SVGAGI. The length of the CDR3 is 16 residues. The CDR3 here is CASSYSIGGQNYGYTF. The CDR3 nucleotides read TGTGCCAGCAGTTACTCGATCGGGGGGCAAAACTATGGCTACACCTTC.

The chain carries TRBV28 and TRBJ1-1; D gene unclear. CDR3 length equals 14 residues. CDR1 and CDR2 (germline): MDHEN, SYDVKM. V was cut by 5 bases and J by 3 bases, with 13 bases left in between. The CDR3 region has the DNA TGTGCCAGCAGTCCTTACATTCGTGACACTGAAGCTTTCTTT. It yields the protein CASSPYIRDTEAFF.

The chain has TRBV9 and TRBJ1-4; tentatively, D is TRBD1 (6 bases). Germline loops: CDR1 SGDLS, CDR2 YYNGEE. The CDR3 consists of 14 residues. V was clipped by 7 bases and J by 14 bases, with 24 bases between them. CDR3 DNA: TGTGCCAGCGGCCCACAACAGGGTCCGGAGCGTCTGTTTTTT. Translated: CASGPQQGPERLFF.

V usage is TRBV19 and J usage is TRBJ2-2; D unresolved. Germline V gene data show CDR1 as LNHDA and CDR2 as SQIVND (reference sequence). V was pared by 3 bases and J by 7 bases, with 12 bases between. This CDR3 spans 14 amino acids. In nucleotides, the CDR3 is TGTGCCAGTAGTATTAAGCCGGTCGGCGGGGAGCTGTTTTTT. This encodes CASSIKPVGGELFF.

The gene calls are TRBV27 and TRBJ1-2, with TRBD1 as a possible D gene (6 bases). Germline V gene sequence: CDR1 MNHEY, CDR2 SMNVEV (reference sequence). This CDR3 is 18 amino acids long. Trimming stripped 2 bases from V and 5 bases from J, with 24 bases between. CDR3 sequence (DNA): TGTGCCAGCAGTTTAGTTGGACAGCAGCACGCACCAGTATATGGCTACACCTTC. Its protein is CASSLVGQQHAPVYGYTF.

The rearrangement uses TRBV7-8 and TRBJ2-6; D unresolved. The V end lost 5 bases, the J end lost 3 bases, and 8 bases lay between the germline ends. This CDR3 is 14 amino acids long. Germline-derived CDR1 and CDR2 are SGHVS and FQNEAQ. The CDR3 reads CASSNQVGANVLTF. The CDR3 nucleotides are TGTGCCAGCAGCAATCAGGTTGGGGCCAACGTCCTGACTTTC. Full variable domain (missing parts from reference TRBV7-8 and TRBJ2-6): GAGVSQSPRYKVAKRGQDVALRCDPISGHVSLFWYQQALGQGPEFLTYFQNEAQLDKSGLPSDRFFAERPEGSVSTLKIQRTQQEDSAVYLCASSNQVGANVLTFGAGSRLTVL.